This T cell receptor (beta chain) was sequenced for a study of CD8 T cells in ankylosing spondylitis. Study-wide findings and caveats: Earlier work had already found some motif variants in reactive arthritis synovial fluid and blood.

TCRdb called the 5' RACE reads again in MiXCR, with one record for every CDR3 protein. Of 250,000 to 300,000 distinct CDR3 sequences listed, 20% are singletons. The ends lost 4 bases at V and 0 bases at J; junction bases unmatched: 7. CDR1 and CDR2 from the germline V gene are SGHNT and YYREEE (reference sequence). The CDR3 totals 16 residues. With regard to this clonotype: The target antigen is unknown.

V and J are TRBV5-4 and TRBJ2-5, with 9 bases that match TRBD1. Specimen: blood, either unsorted or a sorted T cell fraction (not recorded which). The source is a male donor with ankylosing spondylitis or in good health (not recorded which). In DNA, the CDR3 is TGTGCCAGCAGCGGGGGGACAGGGTCGTACCAAGAGACCCAGTACTTC. Translated, it gives CASSGGTGSYQETQYF.